This T cell receptor beta chain was captured in a study of blood T cell repertoires in COVID-19. CDR1 is SGHAT, CDR2 FQNNGV, per germline. V shed 6 bases and J shed 5 bases, with 13 bases lying between them. The CDR3 contains 13 residues. Measured with immunoSEQ multiplex PCR; TCRdb has only the in-frame clones, and not every one. The sample has about 95,000 clones, roughly 89% seen once. This chain connects TRBV11-2 to TRBJ2-5, with a tentative D call TRBD2 (6 bases). This clonotype originated in a woman in her 70s with acute or convalescent COVID-19. The sequencing input was peripheral blood. CDR3 protein: CASRTGLSETQYF. In nucleotides, the CDR3 is TGTGCCAGCAGAACGGGACTCTCTGAGACCCAGTACTTC. Together with reference TRBV11-2 and TRBJ2-5, the CDR3 gives the full variable domain: EAGVAQSPRYKIIEKRQSVAFWCNPISGHATLYWYQQILGQGPKLLIQFQNNGVVDDSQLPKDRFSAERLKGVDSTLKIQPAKLEDSAVYLCASRTGLSETQYFGPGTRLLVL.